The entry below gives a single T cell receptor (beta chain) sequence along with its context. The antigen remains undetermined. The table came from immunoSEQ multiplex PCR; TCRdb's copy has only in-frame clones and leaves some out. The data hold roughly 30,000 clones, with approximately 86% observed a single time. Germline assignment: CDR1 MNHEY and CDR2 SVGAGI. This CDR3 region has 16 residues. With 0 bases removed from V and 0 bases from J, the gap between germline ends came to 11 bases. The data were obtained in a study of OX40 agonist ivuxolimab in advanced cancers. Regarding the study as a whole: CD4+ T cells averaged fewer expanded clones than CD8+ T cells.

The J gene is TRBJ1-1, the V gene TRBV6-5, with TRBD1 as a possible D gene (6 bases). Sequencing used CD4+ or CD8+ T cells sorted from blood, obtained in a trial of the OX40 agonist ivuxolimab. The sequence derives from an adult with an advanced solid tumor such as melanoma, head and neck, liver or kidney cancer. CDR3 region: CASSYSSDSLNTEAFF. The CDR3 DNA follows: TGTGCCAGCAGTTACTCGTCGGACAGCTTGAACACTGAAGCTTTCTTT.